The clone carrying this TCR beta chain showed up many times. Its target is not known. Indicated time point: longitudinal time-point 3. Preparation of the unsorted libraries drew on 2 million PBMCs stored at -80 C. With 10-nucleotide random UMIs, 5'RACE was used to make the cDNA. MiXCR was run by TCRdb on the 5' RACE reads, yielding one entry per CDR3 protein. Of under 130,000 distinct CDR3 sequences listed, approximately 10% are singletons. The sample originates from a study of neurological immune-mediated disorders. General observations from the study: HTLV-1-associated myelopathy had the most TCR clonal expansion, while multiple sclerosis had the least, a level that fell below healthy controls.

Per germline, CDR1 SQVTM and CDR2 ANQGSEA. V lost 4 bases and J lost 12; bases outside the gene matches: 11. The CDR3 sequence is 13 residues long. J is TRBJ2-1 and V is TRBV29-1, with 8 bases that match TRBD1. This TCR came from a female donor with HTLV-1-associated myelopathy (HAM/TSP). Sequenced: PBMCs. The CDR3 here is CSVVSRGHERQFF. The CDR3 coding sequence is TGCAGCGTTGTCTCCAGGGGGCACGAACGGCAGTTCTTC.